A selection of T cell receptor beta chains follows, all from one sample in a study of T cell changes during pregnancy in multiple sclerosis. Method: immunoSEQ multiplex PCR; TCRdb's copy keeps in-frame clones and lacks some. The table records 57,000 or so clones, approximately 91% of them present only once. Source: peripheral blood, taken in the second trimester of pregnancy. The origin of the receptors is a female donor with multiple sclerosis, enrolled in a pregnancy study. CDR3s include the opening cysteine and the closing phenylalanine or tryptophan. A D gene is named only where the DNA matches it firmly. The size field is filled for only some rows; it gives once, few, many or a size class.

TGTGCCATCAGTTACCAGGGATGGGGCACAGATACGCAGTATTTT CAISYQGWGTDTQYF TRBJ2-3 15 NA TRBV10-3 NA
TGTGCCAGCAGCCAGACGGTACGGGCTGAAGCTTTCTTT CASSQTVRAEAFF TRBJ1-1 13 NA TRBV28 NA
TGTGCCAGCAGCCCAAGCTCCACCCGGACAGGGGGACGGTTTGAGCCCCAGCATTTT CASSPSSTRTGGRFEPQHF TRBJ1-5 19 NA TRBV7-2 TRBD1
TGTGCCAGTAGTCCCGGGGGGCCGAGACGCGAGCAGTACTTC CASSPGGPRREQYF TRBJ2-7 14 NA TRBV19 NA
TGTGCCAGCCGACTAGCGGGGGAGGGCACCGGGGAGCTGTTTTTT CASRLAGEGTGELFF TRBJ2-2 15 NA TRBV2 TRBD2
TGCGCCAGCAGCCAAGATGGCTCCGGGTATGACGGGGAGCTGTTTTTT CASSQDGSGYDGELFF TRBJ2-2 16 NA TRBV4-1 NA
TGTGCTAGTGGTCTCCTCTCTGGGGCCAACGTCCTGACTTTC CASGLLSGANVLTF TRBJ2-6 14 NA TRBV12-5 NA
TGTGCCTGGAGTCCCGACAATTGGAACTATGGCTACACCTTC CAWSPDNWNYGYTF TRBJ1-2 14 NA TRBV30 NA
TGCGCCAGCAGCTTGTCTGTGGGGGCCACCGGGGAGCTGTTTTTT CASSLSVGATGELFF TRBJ2-2 15 NA TRBV5-1 NA
TGTGCCAGCAGTCTCCCAGGACAGGGGGATTCACCCCTCCACTTT CASSLPGQGDSPLHF TRBJ1-6 15 NA TRBV6-1 TRBD1
TGTGCCAGCAGCCAAGACGGACAGGGACGGGGAGGCTACACCTTC CASSQDGQGRGGYTF TRBJ1-2 15 NA TRBV6-5 TRBD1
TGCGCCAGCAGCTTGGACAGGGGAGGCGAAAAACTGTTTTTT CASSLDRGGEKLFF TRBJ1-4 14 NA TRBV5-1 TRBD1
TGTGCCAGCTCACCTAGCGGGGGGTGGACAGATACGCAGTATTTT CASSPSGGWTDTQYF TRBJ2-3 15 NA TRBV18 TRBD2
TGTGCCAGTAGTATAGGTGAGGCCGGGGAGCTGTTTTTT CASSIGEAGELFF TRBJ2-2 13 NA TRBV19 NA
TGTGCCAGCTCACCAACTAGCGGGGGCCTTCTGGAGACCCAGTACTTC CASSPTSGGLLETQYF TRBJ2-5 16 NA TRBV18 TRBD2
TGTGCCAGCAGTTACTCGTTGAGAGGCAATCAGCCCCAGCATTTT CASSYSLRGNQPQHF TRBJ1-5 15 once TRBV6-6 NA
TGTGCCAGCTCACCTCCGGGACAGGGGTTGTACACCATATATTTT CASSPPGQGLYTIYF TRBJ1-3 15 NA TRBV18 TRBD1
TGTGCCAGCAGTGAAGTAAAAGGGCAGGGGACTAATGAAAAACTGTTTTTT CASSEVKGQGTNEKLFF TRBJ1-4 17 NA TRBV2 NA
TGTGCCAGCAGTGTTAGGGATGCGGGGGGGCCGGGGGAGACCCAGTACTTC CASSVRDAGGPGETQYF TRBJ2-5 17 NA TRBV6-4 TRBD2
TGTGCCAGCAGCCCAGCGGGGGTTGGAGAGACCCAGTACTTC CASSPAGVGETQYF TRBJ2-5 14 once TRBV5-4 TRBD2
TGTGCCAGCAGTGAAATCACAGATTATGAAGCTTTCTTT CASSEITDYEAFF TRBJ1-1 13 NA TRBV2 NA
TGTGCCAGTGCCCCAGCATGGGACAACGACTACGAGCAGTACTTC CASAPAWDNDYEQYF TRBJ2-7 15 NA TRBV19 NA
TGTGCCACCAGCAGAGGACTAGCGGGGGAACACCGGGAGCTGTTTTTT CATSRGLAGEHRELFF TRBJ2-2 16 NA TRBV15 TRBD2
TGTGCCAGCAGCTTGGATGTCCTTTATGGCTACACCTTC CASSLDVLYGYTF TRBJ1-2 13 NA TRBV5-4 NA
TGTGCCAGCAGTTTATTTCACGACCTCTCGGGATCACCCCTCCACTTT CASSLFHDLSGSPLHF TRBJ1-6 16 NA TRBV28 NA
TGTGCCATCAGTGAGTCGACTGGACAGGGTCAAAATGAGCAGTTCTTC CAISESTGQGQNEQFF TRBJ2-1 16 NA TRBV10-3 TRBD1
TGTGCCAGCAGTTACCAGGGGGCGAATTCACCCCTCCACTTT CASSYQGANSPLHF TRBJ1-6 14 NA TRBV6-5 TRBD1
TGTGCCAGCAGCTGGGGGGGGGTTACAGATACGCAGTATTTT CASSWGGVTDTQYF TRBJ2-3 14 NA TRBV5-4 TRBD2
TGCGCCAGCAGCTTGGGGCGGACTCGGATGGAGGGTGAAGCTTTCTTT CASSLGRTRMEGEAFF TRBJ1-1 16 NA TRBV5-1 NA
TGTGCCAGCAGCCCTCCGGGGGTGAATGAAAAACTGTTTTTT CASSPPGVNEKLFF TRBJ1-4 14 NA TRBV27 NA
TGTGCCAGCAGGGAGAATGCTAACTATGGCTACACCTTC CASRENANYGYTF TRBJ1-2 13 NA TRBV2 NA
TGCAGCGCTATCCCCGCAGGGTTGAATGAGCAGTTCTTC CSAIPAGLNEQFF TRBJ2-1 13 NA TRBV29-1 NA
TGTGCCAGCAGTGGCAGACAGGGGTTGGGAAACACCATATATTTT CASSGRQGLGNTIYF TRBJ1-3 15 NA TRBV2 TRBD1
TGTGCCAGCAGAGACAGGGGGCAGGTCGAGCAGTACTTC CASRDRGQVEQYF TRBJ2-7 13 NA TRBV6-6 TRBD1
TGTGCCTGGAGTGGGACAGGGGACACCGGGGAGCTGTTTTTT CAWSGTGDTGELFF TRBJ2-2 14 NA TRBV30 TRBD1
TGTGCCAGCAGCCTATTCACCGGGGAGAGAGATAGGCAGTATTTT CASSLFTGERDRQYF TRBJ2-3 15 NA TRBV11-2 NA
TGTGCCAGCAGCGGAGGGACAGCCGGCGATACGCAGTATTTT CASSGGTAGDTQYF TRBJ2-3 14 NA TRBV9 TRBD1
TGTGCCAGCAGCTCCCCGGGGGAGCTAGGGGCCAACGTCCTGACTTTC CASSSPGELGANVLTF TRBJ2-6 16 NA TRBV7-3 NA
TGCAGCGTTGTGTATACTGGACGGGGGGGCTACACCTTC CSVVYTGRGGYTF TRBJ1-2 13 NA TRBV29-1 NA
TGTGCCAGCTCACCACCGGACAAGGCCCTCGGGGAGCTGTTTTTT CASSPPDKALGELFF TRBJ2-2 15 NA TRBV18 NA
TGTGCCAGCAGCTCTCAGACAGGGGGCGGAAACACTGAAGCTTTCTTT CASSSQTGGGNTEAFF TRBJ1-1 16 NA TRBV7-3 TRBD1
TGTGCCAGCAGTTTACAGTATACGCCAAGATATAATTCACCCCTCCACTTT CASSLQYTPRYNSPLHF TRBJ1-6 17 NA TRBV27 NA
TGTGCCATCAGTGGGATGACAGCTGCAACTAATGAAAAACTGTTTTTT CAISGMTAATNEKLFF TRBJ1-4 16 once TRBV10-3 NA
TGTGCCAGCAGGCCAGGGGGGACTAGCGCAAAGACCCAGTACTTC CASRPGGTSAKTQYF TRBJ2-5 15 NA TRBV6-6 TRBD2
TGTGCCAGTAGTATACCCACAGGGACTACCGGTAGGGCCCAGTACTTC CASSIPTGTTGRAQYF TRBJ2-5 16 NA TRBV19 NA
TGTGCCACCCGACAGGGTTACTATGGCTACACCTTC CATRQGYYGYTF TRBJ1-2 12 once TRBV28 TRBD1
TGTGCCAGCAGCTTTTTGCAGGGGGGTCAGCCCCAGCATTTT CASSFLQGGQPQHF TRBJ1-5 14 once TRBV7-2 TRBD1
TGTGCCAGCAGCTGGGACATCTCCTACGAGCAGTACTTC CASSWDISYEQYF TRBJ2-7 13 NA TRBV5-5 NA
TGCGCCAGCAGCCAAGATCTGACAGGGCTCGGCAATCAGCCCCAGCATTTT CASSQDLTGLGNQPQHF TRBJ1-5 17 NA TRBV4-1 TRBD1
TGTGCCAGCAGCCCTCCCCGCTTTCCAGACCTCCACTTT CASSPPRFPDLHF TRBJ1-6 13 NA TRBV11-2 NA
TGTGCCAGCAGCTTGGGGCACGGGACCGGGGAGCTGTTTTTT CASSLGHGTGELFF TRBJ2-2 14 NA TRBV5-4 NA